This is a list of T cell receptor beta chains from one sample in a study of T cells expressing NK-cell markers. TCRdb re-called the 5' RACE reads and catalogs CDR3 proteins one per entry, DNA excluded. The sample includes more than 250,000 distinct CDR3 sequences. The sequenced sample consisted of blood T cells: a sorted CD56 or NKG2C T cell subset, CD4+ or CD8+ T cells, or bulk PBMC T cells (not recorded which). These receptors were collected from a man in his late teens or twenties in good health. Each CDR3 is given with its conserved first and last residue.

TRBJ2-3,TRBV12-3/TRBV12-4,CASSPTGTLSTDTQYF
TRBJ2-7,TRBV19,CASSSGDGYEQYF
TRBJ1-2,TRBV30,CAWSVAGTGYTF
TRBJ2-7,TRBV15,CATSRGLDEQYF
TRBJ2-3,TRBV25-1,CASSDRGQADTQYF
TRBJ2-1,TRBV2,CASTQAGGAEQFF
TRBJ2-3,TRBV7-6,CASSLAAGGSTDTQYF
TRBJ1-2,TRBV5-4,CASSLGGQGDQNYGYTF
TRBJ2-5,TRBV4-2,CASSARGETQYF
TRBJ2-7,TRBV5-1,CASSPRGTGIHEQYF
TRBJ2-7,TRBV20-1,CSARDEWREVNEQYF
TRBJ2-1,TRBV29-1,CSGAVQQPGQFF
TRBJ2-1,TRBV6-2/TRBV6-3,CASSYSRFLAGDSYNEQFF
TRBJ2-7,TRBV9,CASSPGLAGYNEQYF
TRBJ1-1,TRBV4-2,CASSQVAEDTEAFF
TRBJ2-3,TRBV6-1,CASRPPTSGRAPGTDTQYF
TRBJ2-5,TRBV11-1,CASSLAELTARSWETQYF
TRBJ2-5,TRBV12-3/TRBV12-4,CASRTTGGPETQYF
TRBJ2-2,TRBV20-1,CSARDSVSARANTGELFF
TRBJ2-3,TRBV12-3/TRBV12-4,CASSLEIRQDTQYF
TRBJ1-5,TRBV7-9,CASSLVGGPNQPQHF
TRBJ2-3,TRBV24-1,CATSDASGRYGDTQYF
TRBJ2-7,TRBV12-3/TRBV12-4,CASGDRGYYEQYF
TRBJ2-7,TRBV18,CASSPRSPASSEQYF
TRBJ2-3,TRBV4-3,CASGRSGSTTDTQYF
TRBJ2-1,TRBV24-1,CATSDLVPRAGGYNEQFF
TRBJ2-1,TRBV30,CAWSGTRAYNEQFF
TRBJ2-7,TRBV12-3/TRBV12-4,CASSQKGLAVSYEQYF
TRBJ2-7,TRBV20-1,CSARDLGTGSYEQYF
TRBJ2-6,TRBV5-6,CASRGDGFSGANVLTF
TRBJ2-7,TRBV7-6,CASSLVGGTGEYEQYF
TRBJ2-3,TRBV7-2,CASSSELAGGGDTQYF
TRBJ2-7,TRBV6-5,CASSYSAWGGSAREQYF
TRBJ2-1,TRBV19,CASRYGLAAYNEQFF
TRBJ1-5,TRBV6-2/TRBV6-3,CASSYYLSVDQPQHF
TRBJ2-3,TRBV4-2,CASSQDIPTGTGGGTDTQYF
TRBJ1-6,TRBV6-5,CASSLQGTINSPLHF